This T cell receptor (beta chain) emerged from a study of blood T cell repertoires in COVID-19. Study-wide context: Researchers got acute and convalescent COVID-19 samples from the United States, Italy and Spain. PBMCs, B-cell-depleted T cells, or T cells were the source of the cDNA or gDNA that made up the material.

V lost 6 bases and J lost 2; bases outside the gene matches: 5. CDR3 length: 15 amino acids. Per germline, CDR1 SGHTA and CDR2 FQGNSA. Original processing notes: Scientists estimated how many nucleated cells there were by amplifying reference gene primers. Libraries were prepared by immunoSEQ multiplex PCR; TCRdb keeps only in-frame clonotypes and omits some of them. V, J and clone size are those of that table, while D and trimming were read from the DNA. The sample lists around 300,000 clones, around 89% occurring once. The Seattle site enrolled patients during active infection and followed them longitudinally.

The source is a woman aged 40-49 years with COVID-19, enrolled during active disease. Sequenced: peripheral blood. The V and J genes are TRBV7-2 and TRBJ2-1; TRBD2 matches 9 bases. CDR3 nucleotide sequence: TGTGCCAGCAGACTGACTAGCGGAACCTACAATGAGCAGTTCTTC. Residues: CASRLTSGTYNEQFF.